This T cell receptor beta chain came from a study of post-analysis software for immune sequencing data. The wider study: Recorded disease courses covered relapsing-remitting, secondary progressive and progressive-relapsing multiple sclerosis. Some patients had no subtype annotation.

cDNA libraries of TCR beta carried unique molecular identifiers. Researchers reported 520,000 or so cDNA molecules coming from about 0.98 to 11 million T cells. TCRdb re-analysed the PCR reads in MiXCR, keeping a single row per CDR3 protein. Here the sample spans approximately 730,000 distinct CDR3 sequences, roughly 30% being singletons. Study-level points and caveats: Multiple sclerosis was associated with a significant reduction in normalized Chao1 diversity relative to controls. Higher frequency in patients than in controls was seen for roughly five TRBV segments, with TRBV5-6, TRBV5-1 and TRBV20-1 among them.

A note on this clonotype: Its antigen is not known.

J lost 4 bases, V lost 4 bases, and 6 bases had no gene match. Germline loops: CDR1 SGHTA, CDR2 FQGNSA. This CDR3 comprises 15 residues. The sample was blood. The sequence derives from a girl between 10 and 17 years old with multiple sclerosis. V gene TRBV7-2 combines with J gene TRBJ1-4; 7 bases are a match to TRBD1. Written as DNA, the CDR3 is TGTGCCAGCAGCTCGTACAGGGGAGTTAATGAAAAACTGTTTTTT. Encoded protein: CASSSYRGVNEKLFF.